This is a list of T cell receptor beta chains from one sample in a study of response to subunit inactivated influenza vaccine. TCRdb analysed the RT-PCR reads with MiXCR anew, one entry per CDR3 protein. This table holds hundreds of thousands of distinct CDR3 sequences, 15% to 19% found once. The sample was PBMCs from blood, taken 11 to 12 days after vaccination. The origin of the receptors is a man between 45 and 60 years old who received an inactivated influenza vaccine. Each CDR3 is given with its conserved first and last residue. The D gene is left open where the match is weak. The listing skips clone size in some rows; elsewhere it reads once, few, many or a size class.

V gene	clone size	J gene	D gene	CDR3 protein	CDR3 DNA
TRBV28	NA	TRBJ2-2	NA	CASSSPGPNTGELFF	TGTGCCAGCAGTTCGCCGGGACCTAACACCGGGGAGCTGTTTTTT
TRBV7-2	NA	TRBJ2-3	NA	CASSPSGVGVGRDTQYF	TGTGCCAGCAGCCCGTCCGGGGTGGGGGTGGGCCGAGATACGCAGTATTTT
TRBV28	NA	TRBJ2-7	TRBD1	CASYKTGFSYEQYF	TGTGCCAGCTATAAGACAGGGTTTTCCTACGAGCAGTACTTC
TRBV20-1	many	TRBJ2-4	NA	CSARITATNIQYF	TGCAGTGCTAGAATAACGGCGACAAACATTCAGTACTTC
TRBV18	few	TRBJ2-1	NA	CASSKVQAEQFF	TGTGCCAGCTCAAAGGTACAGGCCGAGCAGTTCTTC
TRBV6-2/TRBV6-3	once	TRBJ1-1	NA	CASSYMPTGAFF	TGTGCCAGCAGTTACATGCCTACGGGAGCTTTCTTT
TRBV19	NA	TRBJ1-1	NA	CASSIRDIIMNTEAFF	TGTGCCAGTAGTATCCGGGACATAATCATGAACACTGAAGCTTTCTTT
TRBV20-1	NA	TRBJ1-4	TRBD1	CSAPNPGQGSEKLFF	TGCAGTGCCCCGAATCCGGGACAGGGATCTGAAAAACTGTTTTTT
TRBV5-1	few	TRBJ1-5	NA	CASSLTGLDQPQHF	TGCGCCAGCAGCTTGACGGGACTTGATCAGCCCCAGCATTTT
TRBV3-1	many	TRBJ2-7	NA	CASQKNGWEQYF	TGTGCCAGCCAGAAAAATGGTTGGGAGCAGTACTTC
TRBV6-2/TRBV6-3	few	TRBJ2-3	TRBD1	CASRSYRGSDTDTQYF	TGTGCCAGCAGATCCTACAGGGGCTCCGACACAGATACGCAGTATTTT
TRBV14	NA	TRBJ2-5	NA	CASSQDIRGETQYF	TGTGCCAGCAGCCAAGACATTCGCGGGGAGACCCAGTACTTC
TRBV15	many	TRBJ2-7	NA	CATSRDAGPYEQYF	TGTGCCACCAGCAGAGACGCAGGGCCCTACGAGCAGTACTTC
TRBV20-1	NA	TRBJ2-1	TRBD2	CSVKTSGSYNEQFF	TGCAGTGTAAAAACTAGCGGCTCCTACAATGAGCAGTTCTTC
TRBV10-3	NA	TRBJ2-5	NA	CAISPSGEETQYF	TGTGCCATCAGCCCCTCAGGGGAAGAGACCCAGTACTTC
TRBV28	NA	TRBJ2-4	NA	CASSLTRKNIQYF	TGTGCCAGCAGTTTAACTCGAAAAAACATTCAGTACTTC
TRBV20-1	few	TRBJ1-1	NA	CSATHLNTEAFF	TGCAGTGCTACACACCTGAACACTGAAGCTTTCTTT
TRBV12-3/TRBV12-4	NA	TRBJ2-5	TRBD2	CASSPLTSGGEETQYF	TGTGCCAGCAGTCCACTGACTAGCGGGGGGGAAGAGACCCAGTACTTC
TRBV28	many	TRBJ2-7	NA	CASSLFQAVRDEQYF	TGTGCCAGCAGTTTATTCCAAGCTGTTAGAGACGAGCAGTACTTC
TRBV7-2	NA	TRBJ2-5	NA	CASSLAIGFQETQYF	TGTGCCAGCAGCTTAGCAATCGGCTTCCAAGAGACCCAGTACTTC
TRBV29-1	few	TRBJ2-3	NA	CSVETPWTDTQYF	TGCAGCGTTGAGACACCCTGGACAGATACGCAGTATTTT
TRBV6-2/TRBV6-3	NA	TRBJ1-4	NA	CASSRHEKLFF	TGTGCCAGCAGCCGACACGAAAAACTGTTTTTT
TRBV6-5	NA	TRBJ2-7	NA	CASSSGTRRYF	TGTGCCAGCAGTTCCGGGACCCGGCGGTACTTC
TRBV12-3/TRBV12-4	NA	TRBJ2-3	TRBD2	CASSPPPKRGGTDTQYF	TGTGCCAGCAGTCCCCCCCCAAAGCGGGGGGGCACAGATACGCAGTATTTT
TRBV28	few	TRBJ2-2	TRBD2	CASSTRGGAGELFF	TGTGCCAGCAGTACGAGGGGAGGGGCCGGGGAGCTGTTTTTT
TRBV21-1	NA	TRBJ2-1	NA	CASSETSGRAISYNEQFF	TGTGCCAGCAGCGAGACTAGCGGGAGGGCCATCTCCTACAATGAGCAGTTCTTC
TRBV5-6	NA	TRBJ2-3	NA	CASSSTVGADTQYF	TGTGCCAGCAGCTCCACGGTGGGGGCAGATACGCAGTATTTT
TRBV6-2/TRBV6-3	few	TRBJ1-5	NA	CASSYTVRDQPQHF	TGTGCCAGCAGTTACACTGTGAGGGATCAGCCCCAGCATTTT
TRBV12-3/TRBV12-4	few	TRBJ2-3	NA	CASGFLFNTQYF	TGTGCCAGCGGATTCCTTTTTAATACGCAGTATTTT
TRBV20-1	few	TRBJ2-5	TRBD2	CSARGASGSGETQYF	TGCAGTGCTAGAGGGGCTAGCGGGAGCGGAGAGACCCAGTACTTC
TRBV11-2	few	TRBJ1-2	NA	CASSPRQARGYGYTF	TGTGCCAGCAGCCCCCGGCAGGCTCGGGGCTATGGCTACACCTTC
TRBV20-1	few	TRBJ1-5	NA	CSAMQGSGNQPQHF	TGCAGTGCCATGCAGGGTTCCGGCAATCAGCCCCAGCATTTT
TRBV21-1	NA	TRBJ2-3	NA	CASSKWSQAKAQYF	TGTGCCAGCAGCAAATGGAGCCAGGCAAAGGCGCAGTATTTT
TRBV2	NA	TRBJ2-1	NA	CASTRDTSSYNEQFF	TGTGCCAGCACTAGGGACACTAGCTCCTACAATGAGCAGTTCTTC
TRBV28	NA	TRBJ2-1	NA	CASRPQQGMYNEQFF	TGTGCCAGCAGACCACAACAAGGGATGTACAATGAGCAGTTCTTC
TRBV29-1	many	TRBJ2-1	NA	CSVEEIGGGFYNEQFF	TGCAGCGTTGAGGAAATCGGAGGGGGTTTCTACAATGAGCAGTTCTTC
TRBV4-1	NA	TRBJ1-4	NA	CASKLQATNEKLFF	TGCGCCAGCAAACTACAGGCAACTAATGAAAAACTGTTTTTT
TRBV10-3	many	TRBJ2-3	NA	CAISESKAESTDTQYF	TGTGCCATCAGTGAGTCGAAGGCCGAGAGCACAGATACGCAGTATTTT
TRBV28	few	TRBJ2-5	NA	CASSFKGGWQETQYF	TGTGCCAGCAGTTTTAAGGGAGGTTGGCAAGAGACCCAGTACTTC
TRBV4-2	NA	TRBJ1-5	NA	CASSQELSNQPQHF	TGTGCCAGCAGCCAAGAACTTAGCAATCAGCCCCAGCATTTT
TRBV12-3/TRBV12-4	NA	TRBJ1-5	NA	CASSLTRNQPQHF	TGTGCCAGCAGTTTAACTCGCAATCAGCCCCAGCATTTT
TRBV20-1	many	TRBJ2-1	TRBD2	CSARDPGTSGRNEQFF	TGCAGTGCTAGAGACCCCGGGACTAGCGGGAGGAATGAGCAGTTCTTC
TRBV4-3	NA	TRBJ2-5	NA	CASSQDLYFQETQYF	TGCGCCAGCAGCCAAGATCTATACTTCCAAGAGACCCAGTACTTC
TRBV11-2	few	TRBJ2-7	NA	CASSLEAGNSYEQYF	TGTGCCAGCAGCTTAGAGGCAGGGAACTCCTACGAGCAGTACTTC
TRBV5-6	NA	TRBJ2-3	TRBD1	CASSLAPGQLSTDTQYF	TGTGCCAGCAGCTTGGCCCCGGGACAGCTTAGCACAGATACGCAGTATTTT
TRBV12-3/TRBV12-4	few	TRBJ1-5	TRBD1	CASRGQGFNQPQHF	TGTGCCAGCAGGGGACAGGGGTTCAATCAGCCCCAGCATTTT
TRBV4-3	NA	TRBJ2-7	NA	CASSQTSYAEQYF	TGCGCCAGCAGCCAGACCTCCTACGCCGAGCAGTACTTC
TRBV29-1	NA	TRBJ1-1	NA	CSVSQTLNTEAFF	TGCAGCGTGTCACAGACCTTGAACACTGAAGCTTTCTTT